This TCR beta chain came from a study of T cell responses to AZD1222 COVID-19 vaccine. Study-wide findings and caveats: Most donors were white British, females outnumbered males, and clonal diversity was possibly underestimated.

Germline V gene lookup returns CDR1 SGHDT and CDR2 YYEEEE. This CDR3 has 16 amino acids. With 0 bases removed from V and 2 bases from J, the gap between germline ends came to 14 bases. This clone appeared once. Its cognate antigen is unknown. This table comes from immunoSEQ multiplex PCR, and its TCRdb copy is limited to in-frame clones, with some not included. The table has approximately 150,000 clones, 92% seen once. This TCR was sampled from an adult in good health. The V gene is TRBV5-6, the J gene TRBJ1-2; the D is unclear. The sample here was peripheral blood, taken on day 0 of AZD1222 vaccination. CDR3 bases: TGTGCCAGCAGCTTGGTAGGGCCGGGCTCCAACTATGGCTACACCTTC. Protein product: CASSLVGPGSNYGYTF.